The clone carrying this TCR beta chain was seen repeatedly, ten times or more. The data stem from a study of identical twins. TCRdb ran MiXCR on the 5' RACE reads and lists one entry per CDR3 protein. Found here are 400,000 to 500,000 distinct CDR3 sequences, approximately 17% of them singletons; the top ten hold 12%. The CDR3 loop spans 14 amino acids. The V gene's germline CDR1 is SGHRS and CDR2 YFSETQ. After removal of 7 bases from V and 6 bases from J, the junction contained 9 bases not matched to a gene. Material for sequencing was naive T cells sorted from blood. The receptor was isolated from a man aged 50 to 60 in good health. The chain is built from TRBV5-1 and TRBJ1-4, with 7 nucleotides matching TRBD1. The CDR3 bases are TGCGCCAGCCGCCCGGGGGACAGCTATGAAAAACTGTTTTTT. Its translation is CASRPGDSYEKLFF.